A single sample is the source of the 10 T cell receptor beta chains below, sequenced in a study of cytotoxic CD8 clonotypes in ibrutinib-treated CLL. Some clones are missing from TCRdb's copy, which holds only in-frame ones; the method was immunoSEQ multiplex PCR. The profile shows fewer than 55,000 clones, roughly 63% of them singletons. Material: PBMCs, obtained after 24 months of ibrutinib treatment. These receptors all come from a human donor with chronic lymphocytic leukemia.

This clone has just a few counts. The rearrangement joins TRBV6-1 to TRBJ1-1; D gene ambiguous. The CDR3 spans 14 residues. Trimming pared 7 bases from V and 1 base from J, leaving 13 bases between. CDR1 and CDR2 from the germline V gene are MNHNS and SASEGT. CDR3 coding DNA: TGTGCCAGCAAGGCCCAGGCCCAGAACACTGAAGCTTTCTTT. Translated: CASKAQAQNTEAFF.

Written as DNA, the CDR3 is TGTGCCAGCAGCTTGACCGGGGGCATGGGTTCACCCCTCCACTTT. Translating gives CASSLTGGMGSPLHF. The rearrangement uses TRBV5-6 and TRBJ1-6, with D perhaps TRBD1 (6 bases). CDR1 SGHDT and CDR2 YYEEEE come from the germline V gene. The V end was cut by 1 base, the J end by 9 bases, with 14 bases between. The CDR3 covers 15 residues.

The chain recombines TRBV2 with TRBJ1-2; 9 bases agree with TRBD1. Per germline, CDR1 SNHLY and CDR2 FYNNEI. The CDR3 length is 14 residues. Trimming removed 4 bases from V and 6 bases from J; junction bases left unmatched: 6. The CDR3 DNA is TGTGCCAGCAGTGCCGGGACAGGGATAGATGGCTACACCTTC. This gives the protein CASSAGTGIDGYTF.

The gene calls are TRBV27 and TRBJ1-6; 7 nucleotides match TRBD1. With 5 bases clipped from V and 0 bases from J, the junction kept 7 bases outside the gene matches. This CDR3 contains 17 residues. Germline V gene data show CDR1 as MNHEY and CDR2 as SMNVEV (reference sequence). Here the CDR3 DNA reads TGTGCCAGCAGTCCCCTGACAGGGAGCTCCTATAATTCACCCCTCCACTTT. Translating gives CASSPLTGSSYNSPLHF.

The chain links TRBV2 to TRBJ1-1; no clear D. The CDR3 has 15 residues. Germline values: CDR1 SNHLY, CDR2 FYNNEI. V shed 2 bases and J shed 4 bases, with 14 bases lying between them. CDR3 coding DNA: TGTGCCAGCAGTGAAAGACCCGGGGTGGTCACTGAAGCTTTCTTT. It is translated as CASSERPGVVTEAFF.

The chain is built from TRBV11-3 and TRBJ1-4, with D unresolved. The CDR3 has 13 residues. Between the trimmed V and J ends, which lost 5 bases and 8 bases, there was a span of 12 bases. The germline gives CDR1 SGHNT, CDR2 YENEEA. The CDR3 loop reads CASSRAPGEKLFF. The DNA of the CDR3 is TGTGCCAGCAGCAGAGCCCCGGGAGAAAAACTGTTTTTT.

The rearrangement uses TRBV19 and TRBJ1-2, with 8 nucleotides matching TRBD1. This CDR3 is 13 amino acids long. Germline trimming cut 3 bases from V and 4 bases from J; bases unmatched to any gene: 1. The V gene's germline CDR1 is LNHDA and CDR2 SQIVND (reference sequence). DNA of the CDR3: TGTGCCAGTAGTATCGACAGGGGCTATGGCTACACCTTC. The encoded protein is CASSIDRGYGYTF.

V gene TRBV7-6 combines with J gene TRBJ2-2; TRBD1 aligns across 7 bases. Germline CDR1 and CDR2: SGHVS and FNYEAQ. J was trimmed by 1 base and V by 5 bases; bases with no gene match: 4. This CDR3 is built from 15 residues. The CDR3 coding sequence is TGTGCCAGCAGCCCCAGGGACAGGAACACCGGGGAGCTGTTTTTT. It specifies CASSPRDRNTGELFF.

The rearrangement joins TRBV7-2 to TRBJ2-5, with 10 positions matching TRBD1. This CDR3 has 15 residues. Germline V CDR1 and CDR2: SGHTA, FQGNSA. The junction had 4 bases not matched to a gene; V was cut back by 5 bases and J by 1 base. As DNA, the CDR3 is TGTGCCAGCAGCCTAGACAGGGGGCGCCAAGAGACCCAGTACTTC. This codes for CASSLDRGRQETQYF.

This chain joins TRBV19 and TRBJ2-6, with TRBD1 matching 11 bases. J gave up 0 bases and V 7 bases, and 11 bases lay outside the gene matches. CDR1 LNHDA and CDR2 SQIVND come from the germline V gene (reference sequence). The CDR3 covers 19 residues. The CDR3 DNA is TGTGCCAGTATCCCCCCGGTGGGGACAGGGGGCTCTGGGGCCAACGTCCTGACTTTC. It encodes CASIPPVGTGGSGANVLTF.